Listed here are 18 T cell receptor beta chains from one sample, sequenced in a study of T cell responses to AZD1222 COVID-19 vaccine. Libraries were prepared by immunoSEQ multiplex PCR; TCRdb keeps only in-frame clonotypes and omits some of them. Of some 150,000 clones listed, roughly 90% were seen once; the top ten hold approximately 3.1%. Here the sequenced sample was peripheral blood, taken on day 0 of AZD1222 vaccination. These receptors all stem from an adult in good health.

This chain's CDR3 is CASSEGGTNEKLFF. CDR3 coding DNA: TGTGCCAGCAGTGAGGGGGGAACTAATGAAAAACTGTTTTTT. The chain joins TRBV25-1 to TRBJ1-4; a possible D gene is TRBD1 (5 bases). Deletions cut 3 bases from V and 1 base from J, with 6 bases between. Germline CDR1 reads MGHDK; CDR2 reads SYGVNS. The CDR3 spans 14 residues.

V usage is TRBV14 and J usage is TRBJ2-7; D might be TRBD1 (5 bases). The CDR3 runs to 16 residues. Deletions cut 4 bases from V and 0 bases from J, with 16 bases between. Germline loops: CDR1 SGHDN, CDR2 FVKESK. The CDR3 DNA follows: TGTGCCAGCAGCCCCGAACCCAGGGCGAGCTCCTACGAGCAGTACTTC. Protein product: CASSPEPRASSYEQYF.

This chain uses TRBV5-1 with TRBJ2-7; TRBD2 agrees at 9 bases. Germline values: CDR1 SGHRS, CDR2 YFSETQ. The CDR3 length is 15 residues. The V segment lost 0 bases and the J segment 3 bases; nucleotides outside the gene matches: 4. Written as DNA, the CDR3 is TGCGCCAGCAGCTTGGAGTCTAGCGGGGTCTACGAGCAGTACTTC. This encodes CASSLESSGVYEQYF. Using reference TRBV5-1 and TRBJ2-7 for the parts outside the CDR3, the full variable domain is KAGVTQTPRYLIKTRGQQVTLSCSPISGHRSVSWYQQTPGQGLQFLFEYFSETQRNKGNFPGRFSGRQFSNSRSEMNVSTLELGDSALYLCASSLESSGVYEQYFGPGTRLTVT.

J is TRBJ1-5 and V is TRBV6-5; 8 bases match TRBD1. From germline, CDR1 is MNHEY and CDR2 SVGAGI. V lost 7 bases and J lost 3; bases outside the gene matches: 8. This CDR3 has 15 amino acids. CDR3 residues: CASNGQGLLNQPQHF. In DNA, the CDR3 is TGTGCCAGCAACGGACAGGGTCTTCTCAATCAGCCCCAGCATTTT.

The chain is built from TRBV6-2 or TRBV6-3 and TRBJ1-5, with no clear D. This CDR3 comprises 15 residues. V shed 2 bases and J shed 3 bases, with 11 bases lying between them. Germline V CDR1 and CDR2: MNHEY, SVGEGT. This chain's CDR3 is CASSYGYSNNQPQHF. The CDR3 DNA is TGTGCCAGCAGTTACGGTTACAGTAACAATCAGCCCCAGCATTTT.

This rearrangement joins TRBV15 to TRBJ1-4; the D is unclear. The V gene lost 1 base and the J gene lost 8 bases, with 11 bases spanning the gap. The V gene's germline CDR1 is LNHNV and CDR2 YYDKDF (reference sequence). The CDR3 sequence is 14 residues long. CDR3 nucleotide sequence: TGTGCCACCAGCAGAGGGGCCGAAGAGGAAAAACTGTTTTTT. This gives the protein CATSRGAEEEKLFF.

Only one count was recorded for this clone. This rearrangement joins TRBV19 to TRBJ2-5, with a tentative D call TRBD1 (7 bases). V dropped 4 bases and J dropped 5 bases, with 14 bases sitting between them. Germline V gives CDR1 LNHDA, CDR2 SQIVND (reference sequence). This CDR3 is built from 14 residues. The CDR3 bases are TGTGCCAGTAGTACTCGACAGGGACTGGAGACCCAGTACTTC. It is translated as CASSTRQGLETQYF.

V gene TRBV19 combines with J gene TRBJ1-5; D not resolved. Per the germline V gene, CDR1 is LNHDA and CDR2 is SQIVND (reference sequence). V dropped 2 bases and J dropped 9 bases, with 11 bases sitting between them. The CDR3 spans 13 residues. CDR3 in amino acids: CASSIIWKRPQHF. Written as DNA, the CDR3 is TGTGCCAGTAGTATAATTTGGAAAAGGCCCCAGCATTTT.

The rearrangement uses TRBV10-3 and TRBJ1-6, with 7 bases fitting TRBD1. After removal of 3 bases from V and 0 bases from J, the junction contained 2 bases not matched to a gene. The CDR3 loop spans 16 amino acids. The germline V gene encodes CDR1 ENHRY and CDR2 SYGVKD. CDR3 in amino acids: CAISDSGGSYNSPLHF. The CDR3 coding sequence is TGTGCCATCAGTGACTCAGGGGGCTCCTATAATTCACCCCTCCACTTT.

The chain is built from TRBV18 and TRBJ1-5, with 11 nucleotides matching TRBD1. Germline assignment: CDR1 KGHSH and CDR2 LQKENI. There are 15 residues in the CDR3. V shed 4 bases, J shed 5 bases, and the junction held 4 bases outside the gene matches. This CDR3 is CASSRGTGGDQPQHF. The CDR3 bases are TGTGCCAGCTCACGAGGGACAGGGGGAGATCAGCCCCAGCATTTT.

This clone has only one observation. The rearrangement links TRBV19 to TRBJ1-1, with no clear D. Germline CDR1 is LNHDA and CDR2 is SQIVND (reference sequence). The V gene lost 5 bases and the J gene lost 1 base, with 8 bases spanning the gap. CDR3 length: 13 residues. The CDR3 sequence: CASSLSRNTEAFF. Here the CDR3 DNA reads TGTGCCAGTAGTTTGTCAAGGAACACTGAAGCTTTCTTT.

This chain connects TRBV7-2 to TRBJ1-3; TRBD1 matches at 7 bases. Per the germline V gene, CDR1 is SGHTA and CDR2 is FQGNSA. V dropped 4 bases and J dropped 4; count of bases not matched to a gene: 10. The CDR3 covers 16 residues. The CDR3 region is CASSSSTGSMGNTIYF. CDR3 nucleotide sequence: TGTGCCAGCAGCTCCTCGACAGGGTCCATGGGAAACACCATATATTTT.

V gene TRBV12-3 or TRBV12-4 combines with J gene TRBJ1-6; D gene ambiguous. The CDR3 runs 13 residues. Trimming took 10 bases from V and 8 from J, leaving 15 bases between them. Here the CDR3 DNA reads TGTGCCACCTCGCCCCAGCTCTATTCACCCCTCCACTTT. Its protein is CATSPQLYSPLHF.

V is TRBV27 and J is TRBJ2-1; 9 nucleotides line up with TRBD1. Per germline, CDR1 MNHEY and CDR2 SMNVEV (reference sequence). Trimming removed 6 bases from V and 7 bases from J; junction bases left unmatched: 16. CDR3 length: 17 amino acids. The CDR3, as DNA: TGTGCCAGCAGATTCTACCCGGGACAGGGAGGTCCTAATGAGCAGTTCTTC. Translation: CASRFYPGQGGPNEQFF.

The gene calls are TRBV5-6 and TRBJ1-2; D unclear. CDR3 size: 15 residues. Trimming left V 0 bases short and J 5 bases short, with 14 bases between. CDR1 and CDR2 from the germline V gene are SGHDT and YYEEEE. The CDR3 nucleotides are TGTGCCAGCAGCTTGGACCCGGCCATTTCATATGGCTACACCTTC. Its translation: CASSLDPAISYGYTF.

This chain connects TRBV9 to TRBJ2-2, with 8 bases matching TRBD1. Germline values: CDR1 SGDLS, CDR2 YYNGEE. The CDR3 has 18 residues. The J segment lost 5 bases and the V segment lost 0 bases, leaving 12 bases of the junction unmatched. CDR3 in amino acids: CASSVATGTNRGTGELFF. In DNA, the CDR3 is TGTGCCAGCAGCGTAGCTACGGGGACCAACAGGGGGACCGGGGAGCTGTTTTTT.

The rearrangement joins TRBV6-5 to TRBJ2-4; D gene uncertain. The CDR3 runs 11 residues. CDR1 is MNHEY, CDR2 SVGAGI, per germline. V shed 2 bases and J shed 14 bases, with 10 bases lying between them. Here the CDR3 reads CASSYALDEYF. The CDR3 DNA reads TGTGCCAGCAGTTACGCTCTGGATGAGTACTTC.

This CDR3 is CASSPPRQGLDTGELFF. CDR3 nucleotides: TGTGCCAGCTCACCACCGCGTCAGGGGTTGGACACCGGGGAGCTGTTTTTT. The genes are TRBV18 and TRBJ2-2, with a weak D call TRBD1 (6 bases). There are 17 residues in the CDR3. The germline gives CDR1 KGHSH, CDR2 LQKENI. V was clipped by 0 bases and J by 3 bases, with 14 bases between them.